This T cell receptor beta chain was found in a study of CD8 T cells in Susac syndrome. An input of about 0.45 to 1 ug of RNA was subjected to reverse transcription using random hexamers. The immunoSEQ assay covered 54 Vbeta and 13 Jbeta segments for CDR3. MiXCR, applied by TCRdb to the immunoSEQ multiplex PCR reads, yields one record per CDR3 protein. The sample includes more than 70,000 distinct CDR3 sequences, 90% to 95% of them seen just once. V was clipped by 0 bases and J by 0 bases, with 15 bases between them. Germline V gives CDR1 SGHDN, CDR2 FVKESK. CDR3 length equals 18 residues. TCR beta was sequenced from blood CD8+ and CD4+ T cells. The multiple sclerosis controls, all treatment-naive patients, had relapsing-remitting disease that was stable or active. TEMRA cells were FACS-enriched and CD8+ and CD4+ T cells negatively isolated.

This clonotype originated in a human donor with multiple sclerosis. The rearrangement uses TRBV14 and TRBJ2-1, with D unclear. Specimen: CD8+ T cells from PBMCs. The DNA for the CDR3 is TGTGCCAGCAGCCAAGAGCATCCGCGCAAGAGCTCCTACAATGAGCAGTTCTTC. This codes for CASSQEHPRKSSYNEQFF.